Shown below are 22 T cell receptor beta chains from a single sample sequenced in a study of T cell responses to AZD1222 COVID-19 vaccine. TCRdb keeps only in-frame clones here, not all; method: immunoSEQ multiplex PCR. The sample yields about 150,000 clones, roughly 92% seen once. Sequences were derived from peripheral blood, sampled on day 0 of AZD1222 vaccination. The receptors were gathered from an adult in good health.

The chain has TRBV10-3 and TRBJ2-3; 16 bases fit TRBD2. Germline lookup yields CDR1 ENHRY and CDR2 SYGVKD. The trim removed 6 bases at V and 14 bases at J, leaving 8 bases unmatched. The CDR3 extends over 14 amino acids. CDR3: CAISSGTSGGEVYF. The CDR3 DNA reads as TGTGCCATCAGCTCCGGGACTAGCGGGGGGGAGGTGTATTTT.

This clone was seen once. The CDR3 is CASRDRGNEKLFF. CDR3 bases: TGTGCCAGCAGGGACAGGGGGAATGAAAAACTGTTTTTT. The chain has TRBV6-5 and TRBJ1-4; 10 bases align to TRBD1. Germline V lookup: CDR1 MNHEY, CDR2 SVGAGI. Losses at the gene ends were 6 bases for V and 5 bases for J; bases not matched to a gene: 0. The CDR3 covers 13 residues.

CDR3 in DNA: TGTGCCAGCTCACCTCAGGGGGGCGGCTATGGCTACACCTTC. This encodes CASSPQGGGYGYTF. The chain employs TRBV18 and TRBJ1-2; 7 bases map to TRBD1. The CDR3 totals 14 residues. CDR1 is KGHSH, CDR2 LQKENI, per germline. The V and J ends lost 3 bases and 4 bases, in that order; junction bases with no gene match: 5.

The chain is built from TRBV29-1 and TRBJ1-1, with D possibly TRBD1 on 5 matching bases. The CDR3 loop spans 13 amino acids. Looked up from germline, CDR1 is SQVTM and CDR2 is ANQGSEA. V was trimmed by 7 bases and J by 2 bases, leaving 14 bases between them. This CDR3 reads CSAIRQGNTEAFF. CDR3 nucleotides: TGCAGCGCCATCCGCCAGGGTAACACTGAAGCTTTCTTT.

This chain uses TRBV19 with TRBJ1-4, with D hard to call. Germline CDR1 LNHDA, CDR2 SQIVND (reference sequence). V was pared by 4 bases and J by 7 bases, with 10 bases between. This CDR3 spans 13 amino acids. CDR3 in amino acids: CASSTRTTEKLFF. The CDR3 coding sequence is TGTGCCAGTAGTACCCGAACGACTGAAAAACTGTTTTTT.

As concerns this clone: Other nucleotide sequences in the sample specify the same CDR3. The V gene is TRBV5-1, the J gene TRBJ1-1; no firm D call. This CDR3 is 14 amino acids long. CDR1 and CDR2 (germline): SGHRS, YFSETQ. V was pared by 0 bases and J by 0 bases, with 6 bases between. Written as DNA, the CDR3 is TGCGCCAGCAGCTTGGAGGGAATGAACACTGAAGCTTTCTTT. As protein: CASSLEGMNTEAFF.

This chain uses TRBV5-4 with TRBJ2-1, with 9 bases lining up with TRBD2. Trimming at V came to 4 bases and at J to 0 bases, leaving 5 bases not matched to a gene. CDR3 length: 16 amino acids. CDR1 is SGHNT and CDR2 is YYREEE in the germline V gene (reference sequence). The CDR3 protein is CASSRSGSPSYNEQFF. CDR3 nucleotide sequence: TGTGCCAGCAGCCGTAGCGGGAGTCCCTCCTACAATGAGCAGTTCTTC. Filled out from reference TRBV5-4 and TRBJ2-1, the complete variable domain reads ETGVTQSPTHLIKTRGQQVTLRCSSQSGHNTVSWYQQALGQGPQFIFQYYREEENGRGNFPPRFSGLQFPNYSSELNVNALELDDSALYLCASSRSGSPSYNEQFFGPGTRLTVL.

This clone showed up just once. The chain combines TRBV5-6 with TRBJ1-1; D gene uncertain. V lost 4 bases to trimming and J lost 0 bases, with 7 bases between them. CDR3 length: 13 amino acids. Germline V CDR1 and CDR2: SGHDT, YYEEEE. The CDR3 nucleotides are TGTGCCAGCAGCATTGGGGTGAACACTGAAGCTTTCTTT. Residues: CASSIGVNTEAFF.

This clone occurred a few times. The V gene is TRBV5-8, the J gene TRBJ1-6; D gene uncertain. Germline V gene sequence: CDR1 SGHTS, CDR2 YDEGEE. The CDR3 is made up of 13 amino acids. Trimming took 10 bases from V and 10 from J, leaving 18 bases between them. The CDR3, as DNA: TGTGCCGTAACGGAGCAGTTGGACTCACCCCTCCACTTT. It is translated as CAVTEQLDSPLHF.

The chain uses TRBV13 and TRBJ2-1; D perhaps matches TRBD2 (7 bases). CDR1 PRHDT and CDR2 FYEKMQ come from the germline V gene (reference sequence). Trimming took off 1 base at V and 7 bases at J, with 20 bases between the two ends. The CDR3 loop spans 17 amino acids. CDR3 sequence reads: CASSLEVRGEGENEQFF. In nucleotides, the CDR3 is TGTGCCAGCAGCTTAGAAGTTCGGGGGGAGGGGGAGAATGAGCAGTTCTTC.

The genes are TRBV7-3 and TRBJ2-2; 13 bases line up with TRBD2. Looked up from germline, CDR1 is SGHTA and CDR2 is FQGTGA. This CDR3 has 20 residues. V lost 5 bases, J lost 1 base, and 13 bases stayed unmatched. CDR3 in DNA: TGTGCCAGCAGCCTCCGGGATCCGGGACTAGCGGGATTGAACACCGGGGAGCTGTTTTTT. The encoded protein is CASSLRDPGLAGLNTGELFF.

A word on this clone: This sample also contains other DNA sequences that code for the same CDR3. The chain employs TRBV18 and TRBJ1-5; D ambiguous. The CDR3 has 13 residues. The germline gives CDR1 KGHSH, CDR2 LQKENI. The V and J ends lost 6 bases and 4 bases respectively, with 10 bases between them. The CDR3 sequence: CASSPGENQPQHF. CDR3 DNA sequence: TGTGCCAGCTCGCCGGGCGAGAATCAGCCCCAGCATTTT.

The J gene is TRBJ1-1, the V gene TRBV24-1, with D uncertain. In germline, CDR1 is KGHDR, CDR2 SFDVKD. Trimming took 5 bases from V and 5 from J, leaving 11 bases between them. CDR3 length: 13 residues. CDR3 amino acids: CATSGKGSTEAFF. As DNA, the CDR3 is TGTGCCACCAGTGGAAAAGGGAGTACTGAAGCTTTCTTT.

This chain uses TRBV5-1 with TRBJ1-1; D might be TRBD1 (5 bases). V lost 4 bases and J 4 bases, leaving 14 bases between the germline ends. Germline V gene sequence: CDR1 SGHRS, CDR2 YFSETQ. The CDR3 covers 14 residues. The CDR3 loop is CASSGGWGTTEAFF. The CDR3 DNA follows: TGCGCCAGCAGCGGCGGATGGGGGACCACTGAAGCTTTCTTT.

The rearrangement joins TRBV12-3 or TRBV12-4 to TRBJ2-1, with unresolved D. The length of the CDR3 is 13 residues. V was trimmed by 3 bases and J by 12 bases, leaving 15 bases between them. The CDR3 DNA sequence: TGTGCCAGCAGTTTGTCCGACCCGCGAGGGCAGTTCTTC. Protein: CASSLSDPRGQFF.

V gene TRBV30 combines with J gene TRBJ1-2; no clear D. CDR1 and CDR2 from the germline V gene are GTSNPN and SVGIG (reference sequence). The CDR3 runs 12 residues. V lost 1 base to trimming and J lost 5 bases, with 8 bases between them. The CDR3: CAWSAEQYGYTF. As DNA, the CDR3 is TGTGCCTGGAGTGCCGAACAGTATGGCTACACCTTC. The full variable domain, in which reference TRBV30 and TRBJ1-2 provide the parts outside the CDR3, is SQTIHQWPATLVQPVGSPLSLECTVEGTSNPNLYWYRQAAGRGLQLLFYSVGIGQISSEVPQNLSASRPQDRQFILSSKKLLLSDSGFYLCAWSAEQYGYTFGSGTRLTVV.

The chain carries TRBV18 and TRBJ2-1; 10 bases are a match to TRBD1. Germline CDR1 is KGHSH and CDR2 is LQKENI. This CDR3 spans 16 amino acids. The V gene end was trimmed by 3 bases and the J gene end by 4 bases; junction bases not matched to a gene: 6. The CDR3 loop is CASSPPSGQGYNEQFF. CDR3 in DNA: TGTGCCAGCTCACCCCCCTCGGGACAGGGGTACAATGAGCAGTTCTTC.

CDR3: CASSRDRGRGCSGANVLTF. The CDR3 region has the DNA TGCGCCAGCAGTCGGGACAGGGGGCGCGGCTGCTCTGGGGCCAACGTCCTGACTTTC. The genes are TRBV23-1 and TRBJ2-6, with 12 bases lining up with TRBD1. TRBV23-1 is assigned to the ORF class and has an uncertain function. The junction had 7 bases not matched to a gene; V was cut back by 4 bases and J by 0 bases. CDR3 length: 19 residues.

This chain links TRBV12-5 with TRBJ2-7; 9 bases line up with TRBD2. The junction had 21 bases not matched to a gene; V was cut back by 3 bases and J by 3 bases. Germline V gene lookup returns CDR1 LGHNT and CDR2 FRNRAP. The CDR3 has 20 residues. The CDR3 region is CASGLLYDGLAGFPLYEQYV. The CDR3 DNA follows: TGTGCTAGTGGTTTACTTTACGATGGGCTAGCGGGATTCCCCCTCTACGAGCAGTACGTC.

As DNA, the CDR3 is TGTGCCAGCAGCTTAGGCGGGACGAACACCGGGGAGCTGTTTTTT. This sequence encodes CASSLGGTNTGELFF. The V call is TRBV7-3, the J call TRBJ2-2; possibly TRBD2 for D (6 bases). Trimming removed 2 bases from V and 0 bases from J, with 7 bases in between. This CDR3 contains 15 residues. Germline V gene sequence: CDR1 SGHTA, CDR2 FQGTGA.

This clone was observed a single time. V gene TRBV6-2 or TRBV6-3 combines with J gene TRBJ2-7; TRBD2 matches at 11 bases. The CDR3 has 14 residues. With V trimmed by 2 bases and J by 3 bases, 0 bases remained unmatched. CDR1 and CDR2 from the germline V gene are MNHEY and SVGEGT. The CDR3 loop reads CASSYLAGGYEQYV. CDR3 in DNA: TGTGCCAGCAGTTACCTAGCGGGGGGCTACGAGCAGTACGTC.

The genes are TRBV21-1 and TRBJ1-5; the D segment call TRBD1 is taken from the table without a DNA check. TRBV21-1 is classified as a pseudogene. The CDR3 is 18 residues long. The CDR3 DNA is TGTGCCAGCAGAGAACCCGGACAGCCGAGATATAGCAATCAGCCCCAGCATTTT. Translated: CASREPGQPRYSNQPQHF.